This T cell receptor beta chain was sequenced during a study of shared clonotypes between healthy human individuals. Overall study results and limits: Non-shared clonotypes had lower generation probabilities than those shared by all four donors.

The data were produced by immunoSEQ multiplex PCR, yet TCRdb's version contains in-frame clones alone and is incomplete. The sample yields 1,500,000 or so clones, roughly 98.5% seen once. Concerning this clone: Its antigen is unknown.

V lost 8 bases, J lost 0 bases, and 10 bases stayed unmatched. This CDR3 is built from 18 residues. The germline V gene encodes CDR1 ENHRY and CDR2 SYGVKD. Division of CD4+ cells produced a CD45RA+ naive subset and a CD45RA-negative memory subset. The source is a man aged 30 to 39 in good health. The sequenced material came from naive CD4+ T cells sorted from blood. Subset of the sample: CD45RA+ positively selected. The rearrangement uses TRBV10-3 and TRBJ2-6; 10 bases are a match to TRBD1. The CDR3 DNA reads as TGTGCCATCCGAACCGGGACAGGGGCCATCTCTGGGGCCAACGTCCTGACTTTC. Translating gives CAIRTGTGAISGANVLTF.